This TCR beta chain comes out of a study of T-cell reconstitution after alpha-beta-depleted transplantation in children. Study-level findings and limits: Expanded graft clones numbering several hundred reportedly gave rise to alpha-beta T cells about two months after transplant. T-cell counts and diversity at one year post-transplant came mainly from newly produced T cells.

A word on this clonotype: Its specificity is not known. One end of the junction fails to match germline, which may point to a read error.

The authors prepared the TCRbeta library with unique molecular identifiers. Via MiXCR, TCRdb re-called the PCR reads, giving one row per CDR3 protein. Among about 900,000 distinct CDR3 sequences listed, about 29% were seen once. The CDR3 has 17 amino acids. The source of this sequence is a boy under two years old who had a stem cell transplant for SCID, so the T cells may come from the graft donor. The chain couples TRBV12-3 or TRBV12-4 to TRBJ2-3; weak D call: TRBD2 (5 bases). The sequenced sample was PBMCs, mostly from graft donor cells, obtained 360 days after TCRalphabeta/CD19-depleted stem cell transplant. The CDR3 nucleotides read TGTCCCAGCAGTTTTCGTCGTGGGCTAGCTAGCACAGATACGCAGTATTTT. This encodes CPSSFRRGLASTDTQYF.